The 21 T cell receptor beta chains in this list originate from one sample, sequenced in a study of T cell responses to AZD1222 COVID-19 vaccine. Measured with immunoSEQ multiplex PCR; TCRdb has only the in-frame clones, and not every one. The sample has 89,000 or so clones, under 95% seen once. The material was peripheral blood, obtained 28 days after the second AZD1222 dose. These TCRs come from an adult who received the AZD1222 COVID-19 vaccine.

The chain joins TRBV28 to TRBJ1-5; D is unclear. This CDR3 has 14 residues. With 7 bases removed from V and 3 bases from J, the gap between germline ends came to 13 bases. The germline V gene has CDR1 MDHEN and CDR2 SYDVKM. The CDR3 loop reads CASISGGYNQPQHF. Written as DNA, the CDR3 is TGTGCCAGCATCTCGGGCGGTTACAATCAGCCCCAGCATTTT. Variable domain in full (rest from reference TRBV28 and TRBJ1-5): DVKVTQSSRYLVKRTGEKVFLECVQDMDHENMFWYRQDPGLGLRLIYFSYDVKMKEKGDIPEGYSVSREKKERFSLILESASTNQTSMYLCASISGGYNQPQHFGDGTRLSIL.

This chain connects TRBV10-2 to TRBJ1-1; D is perhaps TRBD1 (6 bases). Trimming removed 6 bases from V and 5 bases from J, with 16 bases in between. This CDR3 has 14 residues. Germline V CDR1 and CDR2: WSHSY, SAAADI. The CDR3 spells CASRKQGEGTEAFF. Here the CDR3 DNA reads TGCGCCAGCAGAAAACAGGGAGAGGGAACTGAAGCTTTCTTT.

This chain joins TRBV5-1 and TRBJ2-7, with 7 bases that match TRBD2. Losses at the gene ends were 0 bases for V and 3 bases for J; bases not matched to a gene: 3. Looked up from germline, CDR1 is SGHRS and CDR2 is YFSETQ. There are 14 residues in the CDR3. CDR3 amino acids: CASSLVGLYYEQYF. The CDR3 DNA follows: TGCGCCAGCAGCTTGGTGGGACTATACTACGAGCAGTACTTC.

This rearrangement joins TRBV5-5 to TRBJ1-2, with a possible D match to TRBD1 (6 bases). V was cut by 4 bases and J by 4 bases, with 8 bases left in between. The CDR3 totals 12 residues. The germline V gene has CDR1 SGHKS and CDR2 YYEKEE (reference sequence). The CDR3 spells CASSQDSYGYTF. Written as DNA, the CDR3 is TGTGCCAGCAGCCAGGACAGCTATGGCTACACCTTC.

The chain joins TRBV29-1 to TRBJ2-3; unclear D gene. The ends were cut back, 5 bases at V and 2 bases at J, with 11 bases in the middle. This CDR3 has 13 amino acids. CDR1 and CDR2 (germline): SQVTM, ANQGSEA. This CDR3 reads CSVLGSNTDTQYF. The CDR3 coding sequence is TGCAGCGTTTTGGGCAGTAACACAGATACGCAGTATTTT.

As concerns this clone: The sample contains more than one DNA sequence encoding this CDR3. The chain couples TRBV7-3 to TRBJ1-1; D possibly corresponds to TRBD1 (5 bases). The CDR3 totals 14 residues. The V gene lost 5 bases and the J gene lost 1 base, with 11 bases spanning the gap. Germline-derived CDR1 and CDR2 are SGHTA and FQGTGA. CDR3 nucleotide sequence: TGTGCCAGCAGCCTGCAGGGAACGAACACTGAAGCTTTCTTT. Its translation: CASSLQGTNTEAFF.

The chain joins TRBV23-1 to TRBJ2-4; 7 bases align to TRBD1. TRBV23-1 is an ORF, and what it does is uncertain. The CDR3 runs to 17 residues. Germline trimming cut 0 bases from V and 1 base from J; bases unmatched to any gene: 6. The CDR3: CASSQSKRGLAKNIQYF. CDR3 coding DNA: TGCGCCAGCAGTCAATCGAAGAGGGGGCTCGCCAAAAACATTCAGTACTTC.

The V call is TRBV5-1, the J call TRBJ2-7, with 9 positions matching TRBD1. The CDR3 extends over 13 amino acids. In germline, CDR1 is SGHRS, CDR2 YFSETQ. V gave up 4 bases and J gave up 7 bases; unmatched junction bases: 6. This chain's CDR3 is CASSVGTGYEQYF. CDR3 nucleotides: TGCGCCAGCAGCGTAGGGACAGGGTATGAGCAGTACTTC.

The chain recombines TRBV28 with TRBJ1-1; a weak D match, TRBD1 (6 bases). The V gene's germline CDR1 is MDHEN and CDR2 SYDVKM. Trimming cost V 6 bases and J 7 bases, with 9 bases left between them. The CDR3 is 11 residues long. CDR3 amino acids: CASSRTVEAFF. In DNA form, the CDR3 reads TGTGCCAGCAGCCGGACAGTTGAAGCTTTCTTT.

The chain employs TRBV30 and TRBJ2-1, with D hard to call. This CDR3 contains 14 residues. CDR1 is GTSNPN, CDR2 SVGIG, per germline (reference sequence). V lost 1 base to trimming and J lost 0 bases, with 7 bases between them. The DNA of the CDR3 is TGTGCCTGGAGTGGCCTGAGCTCCTACAATGAGCAGTTCTTC. Encoded protein: CAWSGLSSYNEQFF.

The chain combines TRBV10-3 with TRBJ1-5, with 7 bases fitting TRBD1. CDR3 length: 17 amino acids. V trimming: 1 base; J trimming: 3 bases; junction bases outside the gene matches: 9. Germline CDR1 is ENHRY and CDR2 is SYGVKD. The CDR3 region is CAISEYDRVMDNQPQHF. The CDR3 region has the DNA TGTGCCATCAGTGAGTACGACAGGGTGATGGACAATCAGCCCCAGCATTTT.

This clone was counted once. The gene calls are TRBV7-3 and TRBJ1-1, with D possibly matching TRBD1 (5 bases). The CDR3 totals 15 residues. The V end lost 5 bases, the J end lost 1 base, and 14 bases lay between the germline ends. The germline V gene encodes CDR1 SGHTA and CDR2 FQGTGA. The DNA for the CDR3 is TGTGCCAGCAGCGCCATAGGGGCCGCGAACACTGAAGCTTTCTTT. It specifies CASSAIGAANTEAFF.

The rearrangement links TRBV29-1 to TRBJ1-1, with TRBD1 identical over 7 bases. CDR1 and CDR2 (germline): SQVTM, ANQGSEA. The junction had 5 bases not matched to a gene; V was cut back by 7 bases and J by 3 bases. CDR3 size: 12 residues. The CDR3 reads CSAVGQYTEAFF. The CDR3 coding sequence is TGCAGCGCCGTGGGACAGTACACTGAAGCTTTCTTT.

V gene TRBV6-6 combines with J gene TRBJ2-3, with 12 bases aligning to TRBD2. Germline CDR1 is MNHNY and CDR2 is SVGAGI (reference sequence). The V and J ends lost 6 bases and 3 bases, in that order; junction bases with no gene match: 19. The CDR3 runs 20 residues. The CDR3 DNA reads as TGTGCCAGCAGCCCACCCGACAGGGGGCTAGCGGGAGGGCCGACAGATACGCAGTATTTT. Translating it yields CASSPPDRGLAGGPTDTQYF.

This chain links TRBV28 with TRBJ2-5; TRBD1 might be the D (5 bases). This CDR3 contains 14 residues. Per the germline V gene, CDR1 is MDHEN and CDR2 is SYDVKM. V was trimmed by 1 base and J by 1 base, leaving 7 bases between them. CDR3 protein: CASSLSRVQETQYF. CDR3 sequence (DNA): TGTGCCAGCAGTTTATCCAGGGTCCAAGAGACCCAGTACTTC.

The rearrangement links TRBV11-2 to TRBJ2-1; maybe TRBD1 (5 bases). This CDR3 comprises 13 residues. The germline V gene has CDR1 SGHAT and CDR2 FQNNGV. The V gene lost 0 bases and the J gene lost 10 bases, with 10 bases spanning the gap. The CDR3 region has the DNA TGTGCCAGCAGCTTAGATCTTCAGGGAGAGCAGTTCTTC. It encodes CASSLDLQGEQFF.

V and J are TRBV9 and TRBJ2-5; D is uncertain. Per germline, CDR1 SGDLS and CDR2 YYNGEE. CDR3 length equals 13 residues. V was clipped by 3 bases and J by 2 bases, with 8 bases between them. CDR3 nucleotides: TGTGCCAGCAGCGCGAGGATACAAGAGACCCAGTACTTC. This sequence encodes CASSARIQETQYF.

The chain is built from TRBV27 and TRBJ2-1, with 10 bases fitting TRBD1. The CDR3 covers 18 residues. The germline V gene encodes CDR1 MNHEY and CDR2 SMNVEV (reference sequence). V dropped 6 bases and J dropped 5; count of bases not matched to a gene: 16. CDR3: CASSPGTGAGGHHNEQFF. The CDR3 bases are TGTGCCAGCAGCCCCGGGACAGGGGCCGGGGGACACCACAATGAGCAGTTCTTC.

This clone has a handful of counts. V usage is TRBV5-5 and J usage is TRBJ2-7; TRBD1 matches 8 bases. The CDR3 covers 15 residues. V lost 0 bases, J lost 2 bases, and 4 bases stayed unmatched. Germline V lookup: CDR1 SGHKS, CDR2 YYEKEE (reference sequence). CDR3 residues: CASSLGQGSPYEQYF. The CDR3 nucleotides are TGTGCCAGCAGCTTGGGACAGGGGTCCCCCTACGAGCAGTACTTC.

V is TRBV27 and J is TRBJ2-1; 11 nucleotides line up with TRBD2. The trim removed 6 bases at V and 0 bases at J, leaving 4 bases unmatched. CDR1 is MNHEY and CDR2 is SMNVEV in the germline V gene (reference sequence). This CDR3 is built from 16 residues. The CDR3 spells CASRLAGGSSYNEQFF. The CDR3 nucleotides are TGTGCCAGCAGGTTAGCGGGAGGGAGCTCCTACAATGAGCAGTTCTTC.

The chain carries TRBV12-5 and TRBJ2-5; TRBD2 matches 8 bases. CDR1 is LGHNT and CDR2 is FRNRAP in the germline V gene. Trimming took 1 base from V and 0 from J; bases not matched to a gene: 1. The CDR3 is 15 residues long. The CDR3 DNA follows: TGTGCTAGTGGTTTGGGTAGCGGGGACCAAGAGACCCAGTACTTC. As protein: CASGLGSGDQETQYF. The full variable domain, completed using reference TRBV12-5 and TRBJ2-5, is DARVTQTPRHKVTEMGQEVTMRCQPILGHNTVFWYRQTMMQGLELLAYFRNRAPLDDSGMPKDRFSAEMPDATLATLKIQPSEPRDSAVYFCASGLGSGDQETQYFGPGTRLLVL.